The 18 T cell receptor beta chains reported below all come from one sample, sequenced in a study of cytomegalovirus exposure and HLA in healthy donors. Measured with immunoSEQ multiplex PCR; TCRdb has only the in-frame clones, and not every one. This sample yields about 130,000 clones, of which 89% are seen a single time; about 3.5% belongs to the top ten. The specimen was PBMCs. The receptors originated from a young man in good health and CMV-seronegative.

CDR3 sequence (DNA): TGTGCCAGCAGCCAAGAGAGAGATAGGCAGGGGCGAAGGTTCTCCTATAATTCACCCCTCCACTTT. Protein sequence: CASSQERDRQGRRFSYNSPLHF. V usage is TRBV4-2 and J usage is TRBJ1-6, with TRBD1 as a possible D gene (6 bases). The CDR3 is 22 amino acids. Trimming removed 0 bases at V and 0 bases at J, with 24 bases between. Germline values: CDR1 LGHNA, CDR2 YNFKEQ.

V gene TRBV6-5 combines with J gene TRBJ1-5, with D maybe TRBD1 (5 bases). V was trimmed by 0 bases and J by 4 bases, leaving 13 bases between them. Germline CDR1 MNHEY, CDR2 SVGAGI. This CDR3 contains 16 residues. The CDR3 DNA reads TGTGCCAGCAGTTACTCCCTCCCGGGGGGAAATCAGCCCCAGCATTTT. Translating it yields CASSYSLPGGNQPQHF.

In its sample, this clone was seen once. The CDR3 is CASSLTPRGGKLFF. In nucleotides, the CDR3 is TGTGCCAGCAGCTTGACGCCCAGGGGCGGAAAACTGTTTTTT. V is TRBV7-2 and J is TRBJ1-4; weak D call: TRBD1 (6 bases). The V gene lost 3 bases and the J gene lost 10 bases, with 15 bases spanning the gap. The germline CDR1 and CDR2 sequences are SGHTA and FQGNSA. The CDR3 covers 14 residues.

The chain uses TRBV19 and TRBJ1-1; D gene ambiguous. Germline CDR1 and CDR2: LNHDA and SQIVND (reference sequence). The CDR3 contains 12 residues. Trimming took 3 bases from V and 6 from J, leaving 8 bases between them. The CDR3 nucleotides read TGTGCCAGTAGTATCAGGCAATCTGAAGCTTTCTTT. Amino acid sequence: CASSIRQSEAFF.

The chain couples TRBV28 to TRBJ1-2, with TRBD1 identical over 8 bases. The trim removed 5 bases at V and 2 bases at J, leaving 10 bases unmatched. The CDR3 has 16 residues. Germline-derived CDR1 and CDR2 are MDHEN and SYDVKM. CDR3 in amino acids: CASSPLGQGRNYGYTF. DNA for the CDR3: TGTGCCAGCAGTCCTCTCGGACAGGGAAGGAACTATGGCTACACCTTC.

This clone is a singleton in its sample. The chain combines TRBV27 with TRBJ2-7; TRBD1 aligns across 9 bases. V trimming: 2 bases; J trimming: 4 bases; junction bases outside the gene matches: 9. CDR1 is MNHEY, CDR2 SMNVEV, per germline (reference sequence). The CDR3 length is 16 residues. This CDR3 is CASSLTPGQGFYEQYF. The CDR3 coding sequence is TGTGCCAGCAGTTTAACTCCGGGACAGGGCTTTTACGAGCAGTACTTC.

On this clone: One junction end disagrees with the germline gene, perhaps due to a read error. This chain links TRBV7-7 with TRBJ2-7, with D maybe TRBD1 (5 bases). The CDR3 sequence is 14 residues long. Per germline, CDR1 SSHAT and CDR2 FNYEAQ (reference sequence). Here the CDR3 reads CASSPGLDWGEQYF. CDR3 in DNA: TGTGCTAGCAGCCCAGGGCTAGACTGGGGCGAGCAGTACTTC.

This clone has just a few counts. The gene calls are TRBV19 and TRBJ1-2; tentative D call: TRBD1 (5 bases). CDR1 LNHDA and CDR2 SQIVND come from the germline V gene (reference sequence). Trimming pared 7 bases from V and 4 bases from J, leaving 7 bases between. The length of the CDR3 is 11 residues. CDR3 bases: TGTGCCAGTACAGGGCCCTATGGCTACACCTTC. It yields the protein CASTGPYGYTF. The full variable domain, rest sourced from reference TRBV19 and TRBJ1-2, is DGGITQSPKYLFRKEGQNVTLSCEQNLNHDAMYWYRQDPGQGLRLIYYSQIVNDFQKGDIAEGYSVSREKKESFPLTVTSAQKNPTAFYLCASTGPYGYTFGSGTRLTVV.

This chain joins TRBV2 and TRBJ2-2, with TRBD1 identical over 10 bases. J was trimmed by 0 bases and V by 5 bases; bases with no gene match: 3. The CDR3 spans 16 residues. Germline V gives CDR1 SNHLY, CDR2 FYNNEI. The CDR3 loop reads CASSFDRGPNTGELFF. Here the CDR3 DNA reads TGTGCCAGCAGTTTTGACAGGGGGCCGAACACCGGGGAGCTGTTTTTT.

The chain links TRBV5-8 to TRBJ2-7; D is perhaps TRBD1 (6 bases). The ends were cut back, 4 bases at V and 2 bases at J, with 25 bases in the middle. Germline assignment: CDR1 SGHTS and CDR2 YDEGEE. There are 18 residues in the CDR3. CDR3 bases: TGTGCCAGCAGCGGGGTACAGGGAAATAACGTTCTGGCCTACGAGCAGTACTTC. It is translated as CASSGVQGNNVLAYEQYF.

CDR3 bases: TGTGCCAGCAGCCCCGGGGGGTTCAATCAGCCCCAGCATTTT. Translation gives CASSPGGFNQPQHF. This chain connects TRBV5-4 to TRBJ1-5; a possible D gene is TRBD1 (5 bases). This CDR3 spans 14 amino acids. With 4 bases removed from V and 3 bases from J, the gap between germline ends came to 11 bases. CDR1 and CDR2 (germline): SGHNT, YYREEE (reference sequence).

The gene calls are TRBV18 and TRBJ1-1; maybe TRBD1 (6 bases). The germline V gene encodes CDR1 KGHSH and CDR2 LQKENI. The CDR3 extends over 13 amino acids. V was shortened by 2 bases and J by 6 bases, with 10 bases between the two germline ends. CDR3 DNA sequence: TGTGCCAGCTCACCAGATGAGGGGGCTGAAGCTTTCTTT. Its translation: CASSPDEGAEAFF. Combining the CDR3 with reference TRBV18 and TRBJ1-1 gives the whole variable domain NAGVMQNPRHLVRRRGQEARLRCSPMKGHSHVYWYRQLPEEGLKFMVYLQKENIIDESGMPKERFSAEFPKEGPSILRIQQVVRGDSAAYFCASSPDEGAEAFFGQGTRLTVV.

Comments on this clone: Other DNA sequences in this specimen translate into the identical CDR3. V is TRBV20-1 and J is TRBJ1-2, with D unclear. V was pared by 1 base and J by 4 bases, with 4 bases between. The germline gives CDR1 DFQATT, CDR2 SNEGSKA (reference sequence). The CDR3 length is 11 residues. In DNA, the CDR3 is TGCAGTGCTAGAGCGGGCTATGGCTACACCTTC. Its translation is CSARAGYGYTF.

The rearrangement uses TRBV6-5 and TRBJ2-7; tentatively, D is TRBD1 (6 bases). The CDR3 consists of 15 residues. Germline CDR1 MNHEY, CDR2 SVGAGI. Trimming removed 7 bases from V and 3 bases from J, with 19 bases in between. CDR3 protein: CASKGASGRGYEQYF. The CDR3 nucleotides read TGTGCCAGCAAGGGCGCGTCGGGCAGGGGCTACGAGCAGTACTTC.

CDR3 sequence (DNA): TGCAGCGTCGCACCTGAAGCTCATTACGAGCAGTACTTC. Protein sequence: CSVAPEAHYEQYF. The chain links TRBV29-1 to TRBJ2-7; D is undetermined. The CDR3 covers 13 residues. The V end lost 6 bases, the J end lost 4 bases, and 16 bases lay between the germline ends. The germline CDR1 and CDR2 sequences are SQVTM and ANQGSEA.

The chain carries TRBV11-1 and TRBJ1-1, with D maybe TRBD1 (5 bases). Germline loops: CDR1 SGHAT, CDR2 FQDESV (reference sequence). The CDR3 consists of 12 residues. The V gene lost 9 bases and the J gene lost 0 bases, with 8 bases spanning the gap. The chain's CDR3 is CASRGLNTEAFF. The CDR3, as DNA: TGTGCCAGTAGGGGTCTGAACACTGAAGCTTTCTTT. Using reference TRBV11-1 and TRBJ1-1 for the parts outside the CDR3, the full variable domain is EAEVAQSPRYKITEKSQAVAFWCDPISGHATLYWYRQILGQGPELLVQFQDESVVDDSQLPKDRFSAERLKGVDSTLKIQPAELGDSAMYLCASRGLNTEAFFGQGTRLTVV.

The rearrangement uses TRBV20-1 and TRBJ1-2; D perhaps matches TRBD1 (5 bases). The germline gives CDR1 DFQATT, CDR2 SNEGSKA (reference sequence). Trimming took 6 bases from V and 7 from J, leaving 12 bases between them. The CDR3 length is 11 residues. The CDR3 loop is CSARTIFGYTF. In nucleotides, the CDR3 is TGCAGTGCACGGACAATTTTTGGCTACACCTTC.

The gene calls are TRBV5-4 and TRBJ2-1; TRBD2 aligns across 7 bases. The V segment lost 0 bases and the J segment 4 bases; nucleotides outside the gene matches: 7. From germline, CDR1 is SGHNT and CDR2 YYREEE (reference sequence). This CDR3 is built from 16 residues. The CDR3 here is CASSLAGSGTYNEQFF. CDR3 bases: TGTGCCAGCAGCTTGGCAGGGAGCGGGACTTACAATGAGCAGTTCTTC.